Presented here are 8 T cell receptor beta chains from one specimen sequenced in a study of blood T cell repertoires in COVID-19. Assay: immunoSEQ multiplex PCR; the TCRdb copy retains only in-frame clones and omits some. The sample has around 400,000 clones, roughly 89% seen once. Sequencing used PBMCs or T cells enriched from blood (not recorded which). Receptors were obtained from a woman between 25 and 40 years old who had recovered from COVID-19.

The rearrangement uses TRBV3-1 (or the pseudogene TRBV3-2) and TRBJ2-2, with D perhaps matching TRBD2 (6 bases). V shed 4 bases and J shed 1 base, with 10 bases lying between them. Germline V gene sequence: CDR1 LGHDT, CDR2 YNNKEL (reference sequence). This CDR3 is 15 amino acids long. The CDR3 loop is CASSPIAVNTGELFF. CDR3 DNA sequence: TGTGCCAGCAGCCCGATAGCGGTGAACACCGGGGAGCTGTTTTTT.

The chain is built from TRBV6-6 and TRBJ1-4; D unclear. This CDR3 has 14 amino acids. CDR1 MNHNY and CDR2 SVGAGI come from the germline V gene (reference sequence). Deletions cut 5 bases from V and 7 bases from J, with 14 bases between. CDR3 in amino acids: CASSPREGTEKLFF. The CDR3 DNA follows: TGTGCCAGCAGTCCCCGGGAGGGCACTGAAAAACTGTTTTTT.

The chain combines TRBV11-2 with TRBJ1-2; TRBD1 matches 7 bases. The J segment lost 1 base and the V segment lost 3 bases, leaving 5 bases of the junction unmatched. Germline lookup yields CDR1 SGHAT and CDR2 FQNNGV. There are 15 residues in the CDR3. For the CDR3, the DNA is TGTGCCAGCAGCTTGAAGCAGGGGGGTAACTATGGCTACACCTTC. It is translated as CASSLKQGGNYGYTF. Combining the CDR3 with reference TRBV11-2 and TRBJ1-2 gives the whole variable domain EAGVAQSPRYKIIEKRQSVAFWCNPISGHATLYWYQQILGQGPKLLIQFQNNGVVDDSQLPKDRFSAERLKGVDSTLKIQPAKLEDSAVYLCASSLKQGGNYGYTFGSGTRLTVV.

Here the CDR3 reads CASSLQGFIGTGGGYTF. The CDR3 bases are TGTGCCAGCAGTTTACAAGGTTTTATCGGGACAGGGGGTGGCTACACCTTC. The V gene is TRBV27, the J gene TRBJ1-2, with 11 bases lining up with TRBD1. Germline V gene lookup returns CDR1 MNHEY and CDR2 SMNVEV (reference sequence). The CDR3 runs 17 residues. V gave up 2 bases and J gave up 7 bases; unmatched junction bases: 12.

The chain combines TRBV5-1 with TRBJ1-1, with D unclear. V dropped 3 bases and J dropped 4 bases, with 16 bases sitting between them. The germline V gene has CDR1 SGHRS and CDR2 YFSETQ. CDR3 size: 15 residues. CDR3 coding DNA: TGCGCCAGCAGCTCCACGAGGGTAGCGGGCACTGAAGCTTTCTTT. This codes for CASSSTRVAGTEAFF.

The chain links TRBV6-5 to TRBJ1-6; TRBD1 matches at 8 bases. The CDR3 covers 14 residues. V lost 5 bases, J lost 6 bases, and 3 bases stayed unmatched. Germline-derived CDR1 and CDR2 are MNHEY and SVGAGI. Here the CDR3 reads CASSKTGANSPLHF. The CDR3 region has the DNA TGTGCCAGCAGTAAGACAGGGGCTAATTCACCCCTCCACTTT.

The chain carries TRBV28 and TRBJ1-1; possibly TRBD1 for D (5 bases). Germline V gene sequence: CDR1 MDHEN, CDR2 SYDVKM. The CDR3 loop spans 13 amino acids. Between the trimmed V and J ends, which lost 6 bases and 7 bases, there was a span of 15 bases. CDR3 region: CASRDLTDNEAFF. DNA for the CDR3: TGTGCCAGCAGGGACCTGACGGACAATGAAGCTTTCTTT.

The chain employs TRBV6-5 and TRBJ2-6; D is perhaps TRBD2 (5 bases). This CDR3 spans 15 amino acids. Germline V gene data show CDR1 as MNHEY and CDR2 as SVGAGI. Trimming removed 4 bases at V and 0 bases at J, with 7 bases between. The CDR3, as DNA: TGTGCCAGCAGTTCGGGAACCTCTGGGGCCAACGTCCTGACTTTC. Amino acids: CASSSGTSGANVLTF.